A selection of T cell receptor beta chains follows, all from one sample in a study of blood T cell repertoires in COVID-19. TCRdb keeps only in-frame clones here, not all; method: immunoSEQ multiplex PCR. The table lists 410,000 or so clones, about 88% of them singletons, with 1.5% to 1.7% in the top ten. Material: peripheral blood. Receptor source: a woman aged 35 to 49 with COVID-19, enrolled during active disease. CDR3s include the opening cysteine and the closing phenylalanine or tryptophan. A D gene is named only where the DNA matches it firmly. Clone size is not always given. Where it is, it says once, few, many or a class for expanded clones.

J,D,V,size,DNA,CDR3
TRBJ2-7,NA,TRBV7-9,NA,TGTGCCAGCAGCTTATCAACCAGCTCCTACGAGCAGTACTTC,CASSLSTSSYEQYF
TRBJ1-1,TRBD1,TRBV5-1,NA,TGCGCCAGCAGACGGGACAGTTGGAACACTGAAGCTTTCTTT,CASRRDSWNTEAFF
TRBJ1-4,NA,TRBV11-2,NA,TGTGCCAGCAGCTTAGCGGCCAGGGGAACGGAAAAACTGTTTTTT,CASSLAARGTEKLFF
TRBJ1-2,TRBD1,TRBV28,NA,TGTGCCAGCAGTTCCGGGACAGGGGCTTTAAACGGGTTTTATGGCTACACCTTC,CASSSGTGALNGFYGYTF
TRBJ2-2,NA,TRBV27,NA,TGTGCCAGCAGAGTTCAGGGTGGTCCCGGGGAGCTGTTTTTT,CASRVQGGPGELFF
TRBJ1-1,TRBD1,TRBV28,NA,TGTGCCAGCAGTTACAGGGGAGGAGCTTTCTTT,CASSYRGGAFF
TRBJ2-1,TRBD2,TRBV7-3,NA,TGTGCCAGCATCTACCGGACTAGCGGGAGAAAAGATGAGCAGTTCTTC,CASIYRTSGRKDEQFF
TRBJ1-2,NA,TRBV28,few,TGTGCCACCTTCGGGGGGTTAGCTATGCGCTACACCTTC,CATFGGLAMRYTF
TRBJ2-1,TRBD2,TRBV9,NA,TGTGCCAGCAGCCCGAGCGGGACTAGCGGCTACAATGAGCAGTTCTTC,CASSPSGTSGYNEQFF
TRBJ1-5,TRBD1,TRBV27,NA,TGTGCCAGCAGTTTATTGGCCCGGACAGGGGGGAGCAATCAGCCCCAGCATTTT,CASSLLARTGGSNQPQHF
TRBJ2-4,TRBD2,TRBV7-8,NA,TGTGCCAGCAGCTTTAGCGGGGGGGCCGGGGACATTCAGTACTTC,CASSFSGGAGDIQYF
TRBJ1-1,TRBD1,TRBV19,once,TGTGCCAGTAGTATCCGGCAGGGGGACACTGAAGCTTTCTTT,CASSIRQGDTEAFF
TRBJ1-1,NA,TRBV3-1/TRBV3-2,NA,TGTGCCAGCAGCCAGCGGCTGGAGAACACTGAAGCTTTCTTT,CASSQRLENTEAFF
TRBJ1-1,NA,TRBV5-1,NA,TGCGCCAGCAGCTTGTTCAGGGGGAACACTGAAGCTTTCTTT,CASSLFRGNTEAFF
TRBJ1-4,NA,TRBV28,NA,TGTGCCAGCAGTTTTCGCGTCGGGAGAGCAACTAATGAAAAACTGTTTTTT,CASSFRVGRATNEKLFF
TRBJ2-3,NA,TRBV5-5,NA,TGTGCCAGCAGCTTGTTAGTGGAGGGGACGACGCAGTATTTT,CASSLLVEGTTQYF
TRBJ2-5,NA,TRBV12-3/TRBV12-4,NA,TGTGCCAGCAGTTTATGGCAGGGAGAGACCCAGTACTTC,CASSLWQGETQYF
TRBJ1-5,NA,TRBV4-1,NA,TGCGCCAGCAGCCAACAGACAGGTCGGAGGCAGCCCCAGCATTTT,CASSQQTGRRQPQHF
TRBJ1-2,NA,TRBV4-2,NA,TGTGCCAGCAGCCAAGATCGGGCAGGGGTTAACTATGGCTACACCTTC,CASSQDRAGVNYGYTF
TRBJ2-2,TRBD1,TRBV24-1,NA,TGTGCCACCAGTGATTCGTTACAGGGGGTAAACACCGGGGAGCTGTTTTTT,CATSDSLQGVNTGELFF
TRBJ1-2,NA,TRBV19,once,TGTGCCAGTAGTATAGCAGGGGCCCCATATGGCTACACCTTC,CASSIAGAPYGYTF
TRBJ2-6,TRBD1,TRBV15,NA,TGTGCCACCAGCAGAGTAGGGGACAGGGGTAGATCTGGGGCCAACGTCCTGACTTTC,CATSRVGDRGRSGANVLTF
TRBJ1-4,NA,TRBV7-9,few,TGTGCCAGCAGCTGGGAGGGGGGCGTAAATGAAAAACTGTTTTTT,CASSWEGGVNEKLFF
TRBJ2-1,TRBD2,TRBV7-3,NA,TGTGCCAGCAGTTTGAGCGGGAAAGATGAGCAGTTCTTC,CASSLSGKDEQFF
TRBJ1-1,NA,TRBV15,NA,TGTGCCACCAGCGGGCGGGGCCCGGGGACTGAAGCTTTCTTT,CATSGRGPGTEAFF